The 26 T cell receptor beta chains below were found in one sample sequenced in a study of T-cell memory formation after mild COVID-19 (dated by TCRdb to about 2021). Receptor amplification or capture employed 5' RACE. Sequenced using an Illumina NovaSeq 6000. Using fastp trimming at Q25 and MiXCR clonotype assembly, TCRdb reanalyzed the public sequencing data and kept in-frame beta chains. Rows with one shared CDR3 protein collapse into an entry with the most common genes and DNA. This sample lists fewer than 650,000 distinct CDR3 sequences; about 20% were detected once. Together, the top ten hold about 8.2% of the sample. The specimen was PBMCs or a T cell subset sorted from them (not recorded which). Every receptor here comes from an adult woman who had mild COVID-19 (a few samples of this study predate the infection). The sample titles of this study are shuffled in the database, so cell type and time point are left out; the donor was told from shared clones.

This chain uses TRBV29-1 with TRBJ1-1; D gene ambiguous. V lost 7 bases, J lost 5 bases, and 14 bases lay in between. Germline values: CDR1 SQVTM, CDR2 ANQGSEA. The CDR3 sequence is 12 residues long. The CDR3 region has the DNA TGCAGCGCTTCGGGGTTTCGAACTGAAGCTTTCTTT. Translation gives CSASGFRTEAFF. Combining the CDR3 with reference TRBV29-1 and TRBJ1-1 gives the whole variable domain SAVISQKPSRDICQRGTSLTIQCQVDSQVTMMFWYRQQPGQSLTLIATANQGSEATYESGFVIDKFPISRPNLTFSTLTVSNMSPEDSSIYLCSASGFRTEAFFGQGTRLTVV.

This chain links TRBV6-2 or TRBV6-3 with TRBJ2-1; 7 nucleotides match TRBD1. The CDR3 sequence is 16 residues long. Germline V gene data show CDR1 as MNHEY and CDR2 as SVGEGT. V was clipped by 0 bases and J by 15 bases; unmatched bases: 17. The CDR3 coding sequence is TGTGCCAGCAGTTACTCGAGCGGTCTTTTAAGGACAGGACCGTTCTTC. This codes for CASSYSSGLLRTGPFF.

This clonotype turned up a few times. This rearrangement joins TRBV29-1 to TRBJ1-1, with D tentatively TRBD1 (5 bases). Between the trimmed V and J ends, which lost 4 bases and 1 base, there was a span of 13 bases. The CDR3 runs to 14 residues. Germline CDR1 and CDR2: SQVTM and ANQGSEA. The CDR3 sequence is CSVGERGPNTEAFF. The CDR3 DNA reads TGCAGCGTTGGGGAGAGGGGTCCGAACACTGAAGCTTTCTTT.

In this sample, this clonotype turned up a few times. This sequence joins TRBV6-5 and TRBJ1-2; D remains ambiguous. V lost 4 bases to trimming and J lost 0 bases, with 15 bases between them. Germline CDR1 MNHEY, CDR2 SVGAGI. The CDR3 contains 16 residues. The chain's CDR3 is CASSFAFLTPNYGYTF. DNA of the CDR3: TGTGCCAGCAGTTTTGCCTTCCTGACACCTAACTATGGCTACACCTTC.

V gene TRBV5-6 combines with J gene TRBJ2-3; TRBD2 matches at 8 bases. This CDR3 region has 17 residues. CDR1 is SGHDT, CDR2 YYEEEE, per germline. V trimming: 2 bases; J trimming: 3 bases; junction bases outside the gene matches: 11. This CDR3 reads CASSFGWEGGGTDTQYF. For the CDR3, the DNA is TGTGCCAGCAGCTTCGGTTGGGAAGGCGGGGGGACAGATACGCAGTATTTT.

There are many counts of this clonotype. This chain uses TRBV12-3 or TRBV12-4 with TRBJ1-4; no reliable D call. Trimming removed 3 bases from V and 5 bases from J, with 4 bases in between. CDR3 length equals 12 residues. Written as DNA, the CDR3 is TGTGCCAGCAGTTTTGGGAATGAAAAACTGTTTTTT. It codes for CASSFGNEKLFF.

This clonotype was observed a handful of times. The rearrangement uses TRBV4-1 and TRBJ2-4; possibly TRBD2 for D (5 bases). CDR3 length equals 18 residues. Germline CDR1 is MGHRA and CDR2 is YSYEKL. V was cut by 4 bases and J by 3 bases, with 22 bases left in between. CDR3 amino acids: CASSPGMAGLVSKNIQYF. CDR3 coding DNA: TGCGCCAGCAGCCCAGGCATGGCAGGACTCGTTAGCAAAAACATTCAGTACTTC.

The CDR3 bases are TGTGCCAGTAGTTTCCGGACTAGCGGGTTGTACAATGAGCAGTTCTTC. This gives the protein CASSFRTSGLYNEQFF. The V gene is TRBV19, the J gene TRBJ2-1; 11 bases line up with TRBD2. J gave up 4 bases and V 5 bases, and 7 bases lay outside the gene matches. This CDR3 region has 16 residues. Germline values: CDR1 LNHDA, CDR2 SQIVND (reference sequence).

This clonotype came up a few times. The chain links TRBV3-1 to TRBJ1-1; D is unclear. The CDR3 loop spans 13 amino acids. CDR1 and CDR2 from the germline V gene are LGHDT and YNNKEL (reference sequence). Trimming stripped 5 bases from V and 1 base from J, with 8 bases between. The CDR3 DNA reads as TGTGCCAGCAGCTCCACAAGGAACACTGAAGCTTTCTTT. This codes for CASSSTRNTEAFF.

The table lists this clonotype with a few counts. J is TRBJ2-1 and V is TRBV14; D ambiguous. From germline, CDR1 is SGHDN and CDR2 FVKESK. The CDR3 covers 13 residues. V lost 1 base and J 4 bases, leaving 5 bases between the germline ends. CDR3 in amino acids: CASSQVKYNEQFF. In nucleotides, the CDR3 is TGTGCCAGCAGCCAAGTTAAGTACAATGAGCAGTTCTTC. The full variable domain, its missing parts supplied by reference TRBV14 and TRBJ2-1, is EAGVTQFPSHSVIEKGQTVTLRCDPISGHDNLYWYRRVMGKEIKFLLHFVKESKQDESGMPNNRFLAERTGGTYSTLKVQPAELEDSGVYFCASSQVKYNEQFFGPGTRLTVL.

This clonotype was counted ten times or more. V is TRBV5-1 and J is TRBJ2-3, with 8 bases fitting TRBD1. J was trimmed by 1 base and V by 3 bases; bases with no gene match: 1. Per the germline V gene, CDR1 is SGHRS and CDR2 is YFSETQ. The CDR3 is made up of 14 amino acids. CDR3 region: CASSSGGGTDTQYF. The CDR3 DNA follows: TGCGCCAGCAGCTCAGGGGGCGGCACAGATACGCAGTATTTT.

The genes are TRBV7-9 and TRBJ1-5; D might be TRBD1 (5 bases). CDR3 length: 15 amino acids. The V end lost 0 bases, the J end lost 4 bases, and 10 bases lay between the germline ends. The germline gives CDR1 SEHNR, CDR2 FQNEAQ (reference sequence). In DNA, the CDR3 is TGTGCCAGCAGCTTAGCGGTGGCAGGGAATCAGCCCCAGCATTTT. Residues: CASSLAVAGNQPQHF. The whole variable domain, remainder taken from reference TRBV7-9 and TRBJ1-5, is DTGVSQNPRHKITKRGQNVTFRCDPISEHNRLYWYRQTLGQGPEFLTYFQNEAQLEKSRLLSDRFSAERPKGSFSTLEIQRTEQGDSAMYLCASSLAVAGNQPQHFGDGTRLSIL.

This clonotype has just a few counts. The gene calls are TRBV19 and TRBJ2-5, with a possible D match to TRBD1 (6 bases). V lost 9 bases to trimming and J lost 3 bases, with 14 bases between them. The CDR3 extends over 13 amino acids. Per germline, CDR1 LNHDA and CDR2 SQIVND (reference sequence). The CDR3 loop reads CASRGPGEETQYF. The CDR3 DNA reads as TGTGCCAGCCGAGGGCCAGGGGAAGAGACCCAGTACTTC.

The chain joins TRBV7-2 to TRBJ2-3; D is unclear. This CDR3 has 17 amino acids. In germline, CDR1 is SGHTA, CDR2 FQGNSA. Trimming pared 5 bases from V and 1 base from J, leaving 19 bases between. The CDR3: CASSPGPQTRGTDTQYF. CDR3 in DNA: TGTGCCAGCAGCCCAGGCCCACAAACGCGCGGCACAGATACGCAGTATTTT.

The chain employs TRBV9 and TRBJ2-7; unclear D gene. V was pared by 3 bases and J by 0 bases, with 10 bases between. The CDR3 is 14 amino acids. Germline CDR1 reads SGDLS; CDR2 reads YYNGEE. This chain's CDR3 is CASSARLSSYEQYF. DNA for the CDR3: TGTGCCAGCAGCGCCCGTTTAAGCTCCTACGAGCAGTACTTC. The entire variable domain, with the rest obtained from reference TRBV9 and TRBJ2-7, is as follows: DSGVTQTPKHLITATGQRVTLRCSPRSGDLSVYWYQQSLDQGLQFLIQYYNGEERAKGNILERFSAQQFPDLHSELNLSSLELGDSALYFCASSARLSSYEQYFGPGTRLTVT.

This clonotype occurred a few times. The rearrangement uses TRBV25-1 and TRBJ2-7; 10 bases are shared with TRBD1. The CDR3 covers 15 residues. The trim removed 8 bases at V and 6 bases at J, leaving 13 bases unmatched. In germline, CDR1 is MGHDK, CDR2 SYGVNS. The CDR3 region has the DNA TGTGCCAGCGCCGATCGGGGACAGGGGAAATTCGAGCAGTACTTC. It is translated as CASADRGQGKFEQYF.

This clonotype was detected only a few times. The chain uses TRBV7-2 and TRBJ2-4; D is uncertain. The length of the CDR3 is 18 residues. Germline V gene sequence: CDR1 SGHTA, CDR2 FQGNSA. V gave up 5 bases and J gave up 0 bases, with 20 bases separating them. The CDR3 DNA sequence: TGTGCCAGCAGCACCGGGCGTGATCGCGCAATAGCCAAAAACATTCAGTACTTC. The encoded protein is CASSTGRDRAIAKNIQYF.

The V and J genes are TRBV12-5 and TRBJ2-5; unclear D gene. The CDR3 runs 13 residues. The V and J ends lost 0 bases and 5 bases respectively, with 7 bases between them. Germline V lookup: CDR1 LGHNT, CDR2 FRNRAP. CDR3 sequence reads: CASGLVGLETQYF. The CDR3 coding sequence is TGTGCTAGTGGTTTGGTAGGATTGGAGACCCAGTACTTC.

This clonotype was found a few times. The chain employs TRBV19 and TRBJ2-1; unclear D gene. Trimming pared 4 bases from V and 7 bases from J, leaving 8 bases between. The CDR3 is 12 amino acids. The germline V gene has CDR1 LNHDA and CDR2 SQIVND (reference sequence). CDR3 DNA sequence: TGTGCCAGTAGTAATCGCAGTAATGAGCAGTTCTTC. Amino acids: CASSNRSNEQFF.

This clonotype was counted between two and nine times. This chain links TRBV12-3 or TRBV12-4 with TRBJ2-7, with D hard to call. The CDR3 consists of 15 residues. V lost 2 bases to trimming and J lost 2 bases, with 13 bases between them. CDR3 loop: CASSLWQSRAYEQYF. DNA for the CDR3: TGTGCCAGCAGTTTATGGCAGAGCCGAGCCTACGAGCAGTACTTC.

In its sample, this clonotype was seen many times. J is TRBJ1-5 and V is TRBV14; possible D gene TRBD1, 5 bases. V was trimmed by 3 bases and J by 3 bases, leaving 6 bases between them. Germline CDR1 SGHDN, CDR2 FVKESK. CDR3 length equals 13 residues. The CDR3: CASSQGPNQPQHF. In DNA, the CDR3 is TGTGCCAGCAGCCAGGGACCCAATCAGCCCCAGCATTTT.

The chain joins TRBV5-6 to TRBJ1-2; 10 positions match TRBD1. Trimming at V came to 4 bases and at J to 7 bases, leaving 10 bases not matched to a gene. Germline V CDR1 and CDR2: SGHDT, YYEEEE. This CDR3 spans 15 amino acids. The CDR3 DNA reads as TGTGCCAGCAGCGCAGCAGGACAGGGGGAAAGTGGCTACACCTTC. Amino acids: CASSAAGQGESGYTF.

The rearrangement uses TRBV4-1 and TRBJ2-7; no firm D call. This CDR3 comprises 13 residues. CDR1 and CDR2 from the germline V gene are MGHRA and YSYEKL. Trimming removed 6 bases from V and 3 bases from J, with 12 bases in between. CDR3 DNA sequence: TGCGCCAGCAGTAGGGCTCCGAACTACGAGCAGTACTTC. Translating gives CASSRAPNYEQYF.

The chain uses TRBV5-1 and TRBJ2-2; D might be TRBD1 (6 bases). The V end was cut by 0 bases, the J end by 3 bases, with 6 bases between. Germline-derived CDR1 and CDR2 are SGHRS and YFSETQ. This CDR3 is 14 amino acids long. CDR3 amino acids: CASSLEGDTGELFF. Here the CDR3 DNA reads TGCGCCAGCAGCTTGGAGGGGGACACCGGGGAGCTGTTTTTT.

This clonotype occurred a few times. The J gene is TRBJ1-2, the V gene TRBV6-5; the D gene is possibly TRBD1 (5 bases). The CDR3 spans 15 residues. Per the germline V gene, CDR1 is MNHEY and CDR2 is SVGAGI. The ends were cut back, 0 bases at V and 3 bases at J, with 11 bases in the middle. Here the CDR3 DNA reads TGTGCCAGCAGTTACTCCCGGACATTTTACTATGGCTACACCTTC. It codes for CASSYSRTFYYGYTF.

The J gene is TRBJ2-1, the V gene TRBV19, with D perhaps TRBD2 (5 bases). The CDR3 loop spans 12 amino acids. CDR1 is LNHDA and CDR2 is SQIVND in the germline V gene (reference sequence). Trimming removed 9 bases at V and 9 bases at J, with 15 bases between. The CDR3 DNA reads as TGTGCCAGCGGACCCGGAGGTGGTGAGCAGTTCTTC. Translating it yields CASGPGGGEQFF.